This T cell receptor (beta chain) came from a study of T cells in Graves' hyperthyroidism and ophthalmopathy. Study context: Prior to any treatment, at the point of initial diagnosis, peripheral blood was collected.

Uncontrolled infections, other autoimmune diseases, pregnancy or lactation led to exclusion of patients. Using more than 7.5 ml of fresh peripheral blood, PBMCs were prepared. Regarding this clonotype: Its antigen remains unidentified.

Amplification targeted TCR beta CDR3 regions from RNA transcripts. Using the HTBI primer set, a first-round RT-PCR was run on the TCR CDR3. One entry per CDR3 protein, called by TCRdb with MiXCR from the multiplex PCR reads. The sample consists of around 500,000 distinct CDR3 sequences, 20% to 25% of them appearing once. General study findings and limits: Stable hyperthyroidism and ophthalmopathy were separated using 13 V-J signatures.

CDR1 is SGHRS, CDR2 YFSETQ, per germline. This CDR3 spans 13 amino acids. The V and J ends lost 4 bases and 8 bases respectively, with 13 bases between them. Specimen: blood. This TCR derives from a woman in her seventies with Graves' ophthalmopathy. The chain combines TRBV5-1 with TRBJ2-1, with D uncertain. The CDR3 loop reads CASSDQLRDEQFF. In DNA form, the CDR3 reads TGCGCCAGCAGCGATCAGTTAAGGGATGAGCAGTTCTTC.